This T cell receptor beta chain derives from a study of cytomegalovirus exposure and HLA in healthy donors. Study results and limitations: There were reportedly fewer N-insertions in an Asian-associated ancestry cluster than the roughly 670-donor mean, in a later analysis.

The study sampled nominally healthy donors, though unrecorded immune exposures were likely. Turning to this clone: What it binds is not known.

It was with 60 Vbeta and 13 Jbeta primers that the PCR ran. Sequencing used immunoSEQ multiplex PCR; TCRdb keeps in-frame clones, though not all of them. Here the sample spans roughly 230,000 clones, around nine tenths being singletons. The sequence came from a girl aged 2 to 9 in good health and CMV-seronegative. The sample taken for sequencing was PBMCs.

DNA for the CDR3: TGTGCCAGTAGTTATCTAGCGGGATCAGGTAATGAGCAGTTCTTC. Translated: CASSYLAGSGNEQFF. The chain combines TRBV19 with TRBJ2-1, with 9 nucleotides matching TRBD2. Germline-derived CDR1 and CDR2 are LNHDA and SQIVND (reference sequence). The ends lost 5 bases at V and 7 bases at J; junction bases unmatched: 9. The length of the CDR3 is 15 residues. Filled out from reference TRBV19 and TRBJ2-1, the complete variable domain reads DGGITQSPKYLFRKEGQNVTLSCEQNLNHDAMYWYRQDPGQGLRLIYYSQIVNDFQKGDIAEGYSVSREKKESFPLTVTSAQKNPTAFYLCASSYLAGSGNEQFFGPGTRLTVL.